These 18 T cell receptor beta chains were sequenced from one sample in a study of blood T cells in healthy people across ages. Using a J-beta primer mix together with a sample-barcoded 5' primer, a second PCR was run for roughly 7 to 12 cycles. Using its own MiXCR run on the 5' RACE reads, TCRdb lists one record per CDR3 protein. Seen here are 1.5 million to 2 million distinct CDR3 sequences, 28% observed once, and the top ten hold 6.5% to 8.5%. The sequenced material came from blood. The receptors here all came from a woman aged 25 to 39 in good health.

This clonotype has only a few counts. This chain joins TRBV6-5 and TRBJ2-1; a weak D match, TRBD2 (7 bases). V lost 6 bases to trimming and J lost 5 bases, with 11 bases between them. The germline gives CDR1 MNHEY, CDR2 SVGAGI. The CDR3 contains 13 residues. The CDR3 region is CASRTGGHNEQFF. In DNA, the CDR3 is TGTGCCAGCAGGACCGGGGGGCACAATGAGCAGTTCTTC.

This clonotype occurred many times. This chain joins TRBV28 and TRBJ2-6; the match to TRBD2 covers 7 bases. Germline V lookup: CDR1 MDHEN, CDR2 SYDVKM. V dropped 6 bases and J dropped 2; count of bases not matched to a gene: 4. The CDR3 runs 15 residues. The CDR3 loop reads CASSSGGTGANVLTF. CDR3 nucleotides: TGTGCCAGCAGCTCCGGGGGGACTGGGGCCAACGTCCTGACTTTC. Combining the CDR3 with reference TRBV28 and TRBJ2-6 gives the whole variable domain DVKVTQSSRYLVKRTGEKVFLECVQDMDHENMFWYRQDPGLGLRLIYFSYDVKMKEKGDIPEGYSVSREKKERFSLILESASTNQTSMYLCASSSGGTGANVLTFGAGSRLTVL.

The chain carries TRBV15 and TRBJ1-3; D is possibly TRBD1 (6 bases). V shed 0 bases and J shed 4 bases, with 19 bases lying between them. The CDR3 sequence is 18 residues long. From germline, CDR1 is LNHNV and CDR2 YYDKDF (reference sequence). For the CDR3, the DNA is TGTGCCACCAGCAGAGATCGGGGACAAATTTTAATGGGAAACACCATATATTTT. It specifies CATSRDRGQILMGNTIYF. The full variable domain, completed using reference TRBV15 and TRBJ1-3, is DAMVIQNPRYQVTQFGKPVTLSCSQTLNHNVMYWYQQKSSQAPKLLFHYYDKDFNNEADTPDNFQSRRPNTSFCFLDIRSPGLGDTAMYLCATSRDRGQILMGNTIYFGEGSWLTVV.

The chain's CDR3 is CASSPRDGYGQFF. The CDR3 region has the DNA TGCGCCAGCAGCCCCCGGGACGGCTACGGGCAGTTCTTC. The genes are TRBV10-2 and TRBJ2-1; the D call may be TRBD1 or TRBD2 (5 bases each). This CDR3 spans 13 amino acids. The V gene's germline CDR1 is WSHSY and CDR2 SAAADI. Trimming cost V 6 bases and J 12 bases, with 18 bases left between them.

The table lists this clonotype with a few counts. V usage is TRBV9 and J usage is TRBJ2-6; 10 bases align to TRBD2. The CDR3 runs to 17 residues. J gave up 3 bases and V 1 base, and 4 bases lay outside the gene matches. CDR1 and CDR2 (germline): SGDLS, YYNGEE. Here the CDR3 reads CASSVTSGVGGANVLTF. For the CDR3, the DNA is TGTGCCAGCAGCGTAACTAGCGGGGTCGGTGGGGCCAACGTCCTGACTTTC.

This clonotype was recorded at least ten times. V is TRBV10-3 and J is TRBJ1-2; unclear D gene. V dropped 3 bases and J dropped 8 bases, with 10 bases sitting between them. This CDR3 is 12 amino acids long. Germline lookup yields CDR1 ENHRY and CDR2 SYGVKD. CDR3 loop: CAISEMGDGYTF. The CDR3 region has the DNA TGTGCCATCAGTGAAATGGGTGACGGCTACACCTTC.

V is TRBV14 and J is TRBJ2-5, with D unresolved. The J call may be incorrect, as the DNA end agrees better with TRBJ2-7. The CDR3 spans 12 residues. Germline V gives CDR1 SGHDN, CDR2 FVKESK. Here the CDR3 reads CASSQENGEQYF. In DNA, the CDR3 is TGTGCCAGCAGCCAGGAGAACGGCGAGCAGTACTTC.

This clonotype has only a few counts. This rearrangement joins TRBV5-1 to TRBJ2-3; D uncertain. The V end lost 0 bases, the J end lost 0 bases, and 11 bases lay between the germline ends. CDR3 size: 16 residues. Germline CDR1 reads SGHRS; CDR2 reads YFSETQ. Here the CDR3 reads CASSLGVDTSTDTQYF. For the CDR3, the DNA is TGCGCCAGCAGCTTGGGGGTGGATACTAGCACAGATACGCAGTATTTT. Combining the CDR3 with reference TRBV5-1 and TRBJ2-3 gives the whole variable domain KAGVTQTPRYLIKTRGQQVTLSCSPISGHRSVSWYQQTPGQGLQFLFEYFSETQRNKGNFPGRFSGRQFSNSRSEMNVSTLELGDSALYLCASSLGVDTSTDTQYFGPGTRLTVL.

This clonotype was detected only a few times. Sequence at one end of the junction differs from germline and may be a read error. The rearrangement joins TRBV4-1 to TRBJ2-3; a possible D gene is TRBD2 (5 bases). Germline V lookup: CDR1 MGHRA, CDR2 YSYEKL. The CDR3 has 17 amino acids. DNA for the CDR3: TGCGCCAGCAGCCAAGTTAGCATAGAGGCTAGCACGGATACGCAGTATTTT. It encodes CASSQVSIEASTDTQYF.

V gene TRBV2 combines with J gene TRBJ1-2, with D perhaps matching TRBD1 (5 bases). This CDR3 region has 12 residues. Germline CDR1 is SNHLY and CDR2 is FYNNEI. Trimming pared 8 bases from V and 4 bases from J, leaving 11 bases between. CDR3 sequence: CASGRQSYGYTF. The CDR3 bases are TGTGCCAGCGGGAGACAGAGCTATGGCTACACCTTC.

This sequence joins TRBV7-6 and TRBJ1-1, with D hard to call. From germline, CDR1 is SGHVS and CDR2 FNYEAQ. V was shortened by 3 bases and J by 1 base, with 12 bases between the two germline ends. This CDR3 is 15 amino acids long. CDR3 sequence reads: CASSLGPGPNTEAFF. The CDR3 nucleotides read TGTGCCAGCAGCTTGGGCCCGGGCCCGAACACTGAAGCTTTCTTT.

The chain combines TRBV29-1 with TRBJ1-1, with 7 bases fitting TRBD1. The CDR3 spans 14 residues. The germline gives CDR1 SQVTM, CDR2 ANQGSEA. With 6 bases clipped from V and 0 bases from J, the junction kept 7 bases outside the gene matches. Written as DNA, the CDR3 is TGCAGCGTCCGGGACAGTACGATGAACACTGAAGCTTTCTTT. It specifies CSVRDSTMNTEAFF. Filled out from reference TRBV29-1 and TRBJ1-1, the complete variable domain reads SAVISQKPSRDICQRGTSLTIQCQVDSQVTMMFWYRQQPGQSLTLIATANQGSEATYESGFVIDKFPISRPNLTFSTLTVSNMSPEDSSIYLCSVRDSTMNTEAFFGQGTRLTVV.

This clonotype was observed a few times. Germline is not matched at one junction end, which may reflect a read error. CDR3 residues: CVSSPSGLDGYTF. DNA for the CDR3: TGTGTCAGCAGCCCCTCGGGTTTGGATGGCTACACCTTC. The chain has TRBV9 and TRBJ1-2; D gene ambiguous. Germline V gives CDR1 SGDLS, CDR2 YYNGEE. CDR3 length equals 13 residues.

The chain has TRBV27 and TRBJ1-6, with D unresolved. V lost 3 bases and J 10 bases, leaving 13 bases between the germline ends. This CDR3 contains 14 residues. Germline CDR1 is MNHEY and CDR2 is SMNVEV (reference sequence). The DNA for the CDR3 is TGTGCCAGCAGTTTTCTGGTGGGCCAGTCACCCCTCCACTTT. Amino acid sequence: CASSFLVGQSPLHF.

This chain connects TRBV27 to TRBJ2-3; 8 bases line up with TRBD2. Trimming took 7 bases from V and 5 from J; bases not matched to a gene: 5. This CDR3 comprises 13 residues. Per germline, CDR1 MNHEY and CDR2 SMNVEV (reference sequence). The DNA for the CDR3 is TGTGCCAGCAAAGCTGCGGGGGGAGATACGCAGTATTTT. The encoded protein is CASKAAGGDTQYF.

This clonotype was seen only a few times. The V call is TRBV7-9, the J call TRBJ2-5; a possible D gene is TRBD2 (6 bases). Germline CDR1 and CDR2: SEHNR and FQNEAQ (reference sequence). The CDR3 contains 15 residues. Trimming took 1 base from V and 2 from J, leaving 11 bases between them. CDR3 loop: CASSLDSGRQETQYF. CDR3 bases: TGTGCCAGCAGCTTAGACTCAGGGAGGCAAGAGACCCAGTACTTC. Full variable domain (outside the CDR3, taken from reference TRBV7-9 and TRBJ2-5): DTGVSQNPRHKITKRGQNVTFRCDPISEHNRLYWYRQTLGQGPEFLTYFQNEAQLEKSRLLSDRFSAERPKGSFSTLEIQRTEQGDSAMYLCASSLDSGRQETQYFGPGTRLLVL.

V and J are TRBV6-5 and TRBJ2-1; no reliable D call. Per germline, CDR1 MNHEY and CDR2 SVGAGI. The length of the CDR3 is 16 residues. V lost 7 bases and J lost 4, with 20 bases in between. The CDR3 nucleotides are TGTGCCAGCACCCACTCGGGTACCCCATCGTACAATGAGCAGTTCTTC. It is translated as CASTHSGTPSYNEQFF.

The chain links TRBV12-3 or TRBV12-4 to TRBJ2-1, with TRBD2 matching 10 bases. The CDR3 runs to 18 residues. V shed 4 bases, J shed 7 bases, and the junction held 16 bases outside the gene matches. The chain's CDR3 is CASSSIYSSGRANNEQFF. CDR3 in DNA: TGTGCCAGCAGTTCCATCTATTCCAGCGGGAGGGCCAATAATGAGCAGTTCTTC.